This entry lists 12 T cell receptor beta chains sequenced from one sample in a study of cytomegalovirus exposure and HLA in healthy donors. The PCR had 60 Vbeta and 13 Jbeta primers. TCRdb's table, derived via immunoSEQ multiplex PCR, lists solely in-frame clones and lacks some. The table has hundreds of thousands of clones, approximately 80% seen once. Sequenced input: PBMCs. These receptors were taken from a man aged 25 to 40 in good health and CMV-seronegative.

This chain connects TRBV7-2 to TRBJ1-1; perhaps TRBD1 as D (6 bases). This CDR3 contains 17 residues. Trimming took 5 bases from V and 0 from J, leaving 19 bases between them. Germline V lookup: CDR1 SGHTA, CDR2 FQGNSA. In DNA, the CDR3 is TGTGCCAGCAGCCGGGGGGGGGCGGGATTAATGAACACTGAAGCTTTCTTT. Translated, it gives CASSRGGAGLMNTEAFF.

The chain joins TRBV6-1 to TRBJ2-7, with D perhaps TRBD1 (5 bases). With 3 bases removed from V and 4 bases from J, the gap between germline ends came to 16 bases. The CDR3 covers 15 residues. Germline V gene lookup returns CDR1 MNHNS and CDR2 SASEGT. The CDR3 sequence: CASSDEGAPAYEQYF. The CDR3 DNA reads TGTGCCAGCAGTGACGAAGGGGCCCCTGCTTACGAGCAGTACTTC.

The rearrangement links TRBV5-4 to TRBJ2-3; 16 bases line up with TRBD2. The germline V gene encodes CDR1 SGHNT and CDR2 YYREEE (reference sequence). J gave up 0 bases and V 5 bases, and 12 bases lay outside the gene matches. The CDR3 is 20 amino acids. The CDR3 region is CASRQGLAGGQGTSTDTQYF. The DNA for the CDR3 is TGTGCCAGCAGACAGGGACTAGCGGGGGGGCAGGGAACGAGCACAGATACGCAGTATTTT.

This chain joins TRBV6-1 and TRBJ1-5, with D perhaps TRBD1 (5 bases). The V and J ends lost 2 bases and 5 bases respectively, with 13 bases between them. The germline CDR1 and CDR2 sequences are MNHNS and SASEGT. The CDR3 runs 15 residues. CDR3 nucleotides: TGTGCCAGCAGTGAATTTCAGGGAATTTATCAGCCCCAGCATTTT. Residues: CASSEFQGIYQPQHF.

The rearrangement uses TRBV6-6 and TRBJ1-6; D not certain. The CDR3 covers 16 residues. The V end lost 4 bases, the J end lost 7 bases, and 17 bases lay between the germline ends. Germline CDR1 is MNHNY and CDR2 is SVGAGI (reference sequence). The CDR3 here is CASSFGRARRNSPLHF. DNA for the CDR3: TGTGCCAGCAGTTTCGGGCGGGCTAGGCGGAATTCACCCCTCCACTTT.

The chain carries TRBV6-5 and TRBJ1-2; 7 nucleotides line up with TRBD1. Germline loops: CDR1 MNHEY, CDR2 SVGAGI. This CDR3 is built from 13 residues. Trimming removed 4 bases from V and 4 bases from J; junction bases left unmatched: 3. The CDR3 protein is CASSLRQGYGYTF. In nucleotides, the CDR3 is TGTGCCAGCAGTTTAAGACAGGGCTATGGCTACACCTTC.

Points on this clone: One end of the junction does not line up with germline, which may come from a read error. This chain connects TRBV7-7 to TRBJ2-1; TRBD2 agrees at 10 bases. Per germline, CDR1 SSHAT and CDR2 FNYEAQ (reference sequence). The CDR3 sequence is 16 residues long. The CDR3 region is CASSLAASGGPNEQFF. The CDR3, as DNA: TGTGCTAGCAGCTTAGCAGCTAGCGGGGGTCCCAATGAGCAGTTCTTC.

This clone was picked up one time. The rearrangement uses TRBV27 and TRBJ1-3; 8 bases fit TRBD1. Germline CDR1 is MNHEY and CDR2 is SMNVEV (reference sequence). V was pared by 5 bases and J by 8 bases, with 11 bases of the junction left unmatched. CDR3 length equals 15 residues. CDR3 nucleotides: TGTGCCAGCAGTAAAGCCTCAGGGGGCAAAGACACCATATATTTT. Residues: CASSKASGGKDTIYF.

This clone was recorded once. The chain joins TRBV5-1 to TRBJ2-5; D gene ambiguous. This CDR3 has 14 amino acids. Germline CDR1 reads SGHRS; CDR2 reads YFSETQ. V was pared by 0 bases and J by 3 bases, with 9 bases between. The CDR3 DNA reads TGCGCCAGCAGCTTGGCTCGGGTCGAAGAGACCCAGTACTTC. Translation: CASSLARVEETQYF. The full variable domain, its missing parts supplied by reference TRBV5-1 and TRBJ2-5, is KAGVTQTPRYLIKTRGQQVTLSCSPISGHRSVSWYQQTPGQGLQFLFEYFSETQRNKGNFPGRFSGRQFSNSRSEMNVSTLELGDSALYLCASSLARVEETQYFGPGTRLLVL.

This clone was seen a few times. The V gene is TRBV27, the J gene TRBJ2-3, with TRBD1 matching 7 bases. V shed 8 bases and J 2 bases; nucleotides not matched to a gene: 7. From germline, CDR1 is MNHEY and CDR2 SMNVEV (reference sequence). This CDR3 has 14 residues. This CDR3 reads CASRYRGFTDTQYF. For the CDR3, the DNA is TGTGCCAGCCGGTACAGGGGATTCACAGATACGCAGTATTTT.

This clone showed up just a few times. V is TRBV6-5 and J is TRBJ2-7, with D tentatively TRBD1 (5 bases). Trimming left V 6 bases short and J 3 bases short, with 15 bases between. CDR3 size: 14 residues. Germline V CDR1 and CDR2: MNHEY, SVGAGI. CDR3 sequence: CASSRSTDYYEQYF. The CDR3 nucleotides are TGTGCCAGCAGCCGATCGACAGATTACTACGAGCAGTACTTC.

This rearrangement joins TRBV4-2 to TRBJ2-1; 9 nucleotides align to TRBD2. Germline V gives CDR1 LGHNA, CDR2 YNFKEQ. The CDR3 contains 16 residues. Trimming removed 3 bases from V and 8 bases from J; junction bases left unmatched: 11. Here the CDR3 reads CASSQGSAGGTDEQFF. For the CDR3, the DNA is TGTGCCAGCAGCCAGGGGTCTGCGGGGGGGACGGATGAGCAGTTCTTC.